This T cell receptor (beta chain) originates from a study of blood T cell repertoires in COVID-19. The CDR3 has 16 amino acids. Germline assignment: CDR1 SNHLY and CDR2 FYNNEI. The J segment lost 3 bases and the V segment lost 10 bases, leaving 16 bases of the junction unmatched. Under the authors' procedure: Reference gene primer amplification yielded estimated nucleated cell counts. Measured with immunoSEQ multiplex PCR; TCRdb has only the in-frame clones, and not every one. That table gives V, J and clone size, and the DNA gave D and trimming. This sample has fewer than 200,000 clones, with about 80% found just once.

This chain links TRBV2 with TRBJ2-3; 7 nucleotides line up with TRBD1. Sample: peripheral blood. This clonotype was sampled from a woman between 45 and 65 years old with active or convalescent COVID-19. CDR3 protein: CANAFDRDSLTDTQYF. The CDR3 nucleotides read TGTGCCAACGCTTTTGACAGGGACAGCCTTACAGATACGCAGTATTTT. Supplemented by reference TRBV2 and TRBJ2-3, the full variable domain reads EPEVTQTPSHQVTQMGQEVILRCVPISNHLYFYWYRQILGQKVEFLVSFYNNEISEKSEIFDDQFSVERPDGSNFTLKIRSTKLEDSAMYFCANAFDRDSLTDTQYFGPGTRLTVL.